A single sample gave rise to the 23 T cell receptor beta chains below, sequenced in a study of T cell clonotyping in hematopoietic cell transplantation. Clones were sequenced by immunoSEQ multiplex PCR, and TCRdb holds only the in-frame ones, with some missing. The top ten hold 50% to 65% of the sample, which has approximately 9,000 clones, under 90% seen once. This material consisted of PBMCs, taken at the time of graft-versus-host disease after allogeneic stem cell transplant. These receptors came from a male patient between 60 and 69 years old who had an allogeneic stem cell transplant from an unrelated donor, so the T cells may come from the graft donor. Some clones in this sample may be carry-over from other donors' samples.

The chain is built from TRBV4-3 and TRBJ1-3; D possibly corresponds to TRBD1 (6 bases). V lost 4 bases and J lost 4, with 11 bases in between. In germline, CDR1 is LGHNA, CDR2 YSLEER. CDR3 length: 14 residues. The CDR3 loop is CASSLGGIGNTIYF. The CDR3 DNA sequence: TGCGCCAGCAGCCTTGGGGGCATCGGAAACACCATATATTTT.

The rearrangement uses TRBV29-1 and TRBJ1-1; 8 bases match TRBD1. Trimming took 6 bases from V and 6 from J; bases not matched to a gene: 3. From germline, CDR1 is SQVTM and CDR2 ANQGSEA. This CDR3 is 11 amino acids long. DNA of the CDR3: TGCAGCGTCGGACAGGGCGCTGAAGCTTTCTTT. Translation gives CSVGQGAEAFF.

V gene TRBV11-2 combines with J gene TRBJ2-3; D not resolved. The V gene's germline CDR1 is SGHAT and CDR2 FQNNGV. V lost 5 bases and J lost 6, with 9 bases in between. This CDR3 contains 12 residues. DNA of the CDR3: TGTGCCAGCAGCCAGACAAGGGATACGCAGTATTTT. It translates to CASSQTRDTQYF.

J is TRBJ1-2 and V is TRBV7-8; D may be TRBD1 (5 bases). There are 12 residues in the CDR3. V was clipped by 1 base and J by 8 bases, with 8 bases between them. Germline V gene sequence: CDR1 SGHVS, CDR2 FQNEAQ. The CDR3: CASSLGRDGYTF. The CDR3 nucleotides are TGTGCCAGCAGCTTAGGAAGGGACGGCTACACCTTC.

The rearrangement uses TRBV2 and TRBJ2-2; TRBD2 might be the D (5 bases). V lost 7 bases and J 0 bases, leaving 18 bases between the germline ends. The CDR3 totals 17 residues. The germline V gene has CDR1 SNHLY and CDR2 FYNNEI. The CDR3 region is CASTWTSGNANTGELFF. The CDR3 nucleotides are TGTGCCAGCACCTGGACCTCGGGGAACGCGAACACCGGGGAGCTGTTTTTT.

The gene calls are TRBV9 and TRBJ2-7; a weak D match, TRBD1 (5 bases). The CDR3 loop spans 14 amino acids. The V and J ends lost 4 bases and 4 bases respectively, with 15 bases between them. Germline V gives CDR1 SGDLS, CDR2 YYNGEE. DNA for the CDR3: TGTGCCAGCAGCTCGGAATTCAGGGCTTACGAGCAGTACTTC. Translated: CASSSEFRAYEQYF.

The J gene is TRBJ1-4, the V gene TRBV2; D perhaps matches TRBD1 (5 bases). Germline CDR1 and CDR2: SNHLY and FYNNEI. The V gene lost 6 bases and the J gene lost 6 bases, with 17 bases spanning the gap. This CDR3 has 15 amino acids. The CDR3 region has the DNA TGTGCCAGCAGCGGACCACAGGATTTCGATGAAAAACTGTTTTTT. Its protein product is CASSGPQDFDEKLFF.

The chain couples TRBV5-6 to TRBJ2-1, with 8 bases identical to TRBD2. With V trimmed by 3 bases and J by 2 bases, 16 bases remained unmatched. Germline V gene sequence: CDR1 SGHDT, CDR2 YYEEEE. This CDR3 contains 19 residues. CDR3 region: CASSSPLGGGSPPYNEQFF. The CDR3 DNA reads TGTGCCAGCAGCTCCCCCCTCGGCGGGGGGTCCCCGCCCTACAATGAGCAGTTCTTC.

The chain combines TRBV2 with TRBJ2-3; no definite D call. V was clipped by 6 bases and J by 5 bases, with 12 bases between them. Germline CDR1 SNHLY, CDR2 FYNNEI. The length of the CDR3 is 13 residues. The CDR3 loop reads CASSARLGDTQYF. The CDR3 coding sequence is TGTGCCAGCAGCGCCCGATTGGGAGATACGCAGTATTTT. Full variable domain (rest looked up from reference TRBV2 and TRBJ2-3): EPEVTQTPSHQVTQMGQEVILRCVPISNHLYFYWYRQILGQKVEFLVSFYNNEISEKSEIFDDQFSVERPDGSNFTLKIRSTKLEDSAMYFCASSARLGDTQYFGPGTRLTVL.

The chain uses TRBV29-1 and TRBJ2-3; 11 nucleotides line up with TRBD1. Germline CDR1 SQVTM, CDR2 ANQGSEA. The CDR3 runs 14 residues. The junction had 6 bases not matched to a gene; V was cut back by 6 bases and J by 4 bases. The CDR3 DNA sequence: TGCAGCGTGGAGGACAGGGGGCGCCCAGATACGCAGTATTTT. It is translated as CSVEDRGRPDTQYF.

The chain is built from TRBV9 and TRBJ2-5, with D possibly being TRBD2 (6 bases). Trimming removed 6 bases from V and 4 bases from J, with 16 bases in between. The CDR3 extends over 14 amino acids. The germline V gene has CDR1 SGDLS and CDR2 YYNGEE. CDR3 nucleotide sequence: TGTGCCAGCACCCCCCTCGGGAGTGGAGAGACCCAGTACTTC. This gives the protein CASTPLGSGETQYF.

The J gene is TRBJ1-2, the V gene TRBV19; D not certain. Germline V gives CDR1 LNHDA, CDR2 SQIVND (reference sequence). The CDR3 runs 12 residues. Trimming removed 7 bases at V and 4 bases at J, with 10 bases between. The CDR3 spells CASNKGPYGYTF. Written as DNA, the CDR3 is TGTGCCAGTAACAAGGGCCCCTATGGCTACACCTTC.

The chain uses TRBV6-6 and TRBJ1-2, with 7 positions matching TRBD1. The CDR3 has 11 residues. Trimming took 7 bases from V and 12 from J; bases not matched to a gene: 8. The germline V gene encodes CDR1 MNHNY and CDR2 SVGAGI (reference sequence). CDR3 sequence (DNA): TGTGCCAGCACGACAGGGTTTTTCAACACCTTC. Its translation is CASTTGFFNTF.

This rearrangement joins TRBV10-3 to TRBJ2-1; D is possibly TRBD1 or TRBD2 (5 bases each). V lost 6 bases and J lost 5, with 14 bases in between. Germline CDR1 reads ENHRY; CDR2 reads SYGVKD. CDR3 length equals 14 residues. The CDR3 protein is CAIRLRDGHNEQFF. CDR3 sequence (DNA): TGTGCCATCAGACTCCGGGACGGCCACAATGAGCAGTTCTTC.

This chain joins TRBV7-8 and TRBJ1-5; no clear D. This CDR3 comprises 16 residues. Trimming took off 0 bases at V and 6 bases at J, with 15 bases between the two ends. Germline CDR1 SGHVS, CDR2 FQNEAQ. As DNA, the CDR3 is TGTGCCAGCAGCTTAGCGGAGCCAGGAAGGCTTCAGCCCCAGCATTTT. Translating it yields CASSLAEPGRLQPQHF.

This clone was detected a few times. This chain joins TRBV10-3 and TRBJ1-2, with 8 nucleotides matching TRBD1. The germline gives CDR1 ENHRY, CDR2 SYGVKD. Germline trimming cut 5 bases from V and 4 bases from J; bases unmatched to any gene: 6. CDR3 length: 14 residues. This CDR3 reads CAISPTGDGYGYTF. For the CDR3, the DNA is TGTGCCATCAGTCCGACAGGGGACGGCTATGGCTACACCTTC.

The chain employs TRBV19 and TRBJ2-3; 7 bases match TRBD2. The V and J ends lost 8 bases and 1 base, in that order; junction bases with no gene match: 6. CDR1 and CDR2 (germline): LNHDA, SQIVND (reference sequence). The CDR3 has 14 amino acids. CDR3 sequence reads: CASEDAGGTDTQYF. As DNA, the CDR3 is TGTGCCAGTGAGGATGCGGGGGGCACAGATACGCAGTATTTT. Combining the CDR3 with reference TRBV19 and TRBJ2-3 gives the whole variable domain DGGITQSPKYLFRKEGQNVTLSCEQNLNHDAMYWYRQDPGQGLRLIYYSQIVNDFQKGDIAEGYSVSREKKESFPLTVTSAQKNPTAFYLCASEDAGGTDTQYFGPGTRLTVL.

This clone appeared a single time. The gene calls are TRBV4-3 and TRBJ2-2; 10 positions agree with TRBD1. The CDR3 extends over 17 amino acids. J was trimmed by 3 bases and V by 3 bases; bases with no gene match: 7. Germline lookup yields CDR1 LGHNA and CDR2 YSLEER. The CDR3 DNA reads TGCGCCAGCAGCCATTCCAACGACAGGGGGCACACCGGGGAGCTGTTTTTT. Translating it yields CASSHSNDRGHTGELFF.

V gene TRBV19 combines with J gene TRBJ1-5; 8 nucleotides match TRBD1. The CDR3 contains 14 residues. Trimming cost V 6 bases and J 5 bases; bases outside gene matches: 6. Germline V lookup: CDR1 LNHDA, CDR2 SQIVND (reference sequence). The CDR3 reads CASSTQGEHQPQHF. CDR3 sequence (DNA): TGTGCCAGTAGCACACAGGGGGAGCATCAGCCCCAGCATTTT.

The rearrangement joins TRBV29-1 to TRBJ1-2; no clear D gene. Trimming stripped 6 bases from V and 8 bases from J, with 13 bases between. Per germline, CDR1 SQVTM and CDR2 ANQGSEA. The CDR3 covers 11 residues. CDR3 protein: CSVFGVYGYTF. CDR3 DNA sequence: TGCAGCGTATTTGGAGTGTACGGCTACACCTTC.

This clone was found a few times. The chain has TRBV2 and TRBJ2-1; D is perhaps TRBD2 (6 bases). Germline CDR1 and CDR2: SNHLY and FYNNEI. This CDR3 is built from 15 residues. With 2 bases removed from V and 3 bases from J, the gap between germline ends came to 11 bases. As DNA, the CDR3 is TGTGCCAGCAGTGAACTTGAGGGACTCTACAATGAGCAGTTCTTC. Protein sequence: CASSELEGLYNEQFF.

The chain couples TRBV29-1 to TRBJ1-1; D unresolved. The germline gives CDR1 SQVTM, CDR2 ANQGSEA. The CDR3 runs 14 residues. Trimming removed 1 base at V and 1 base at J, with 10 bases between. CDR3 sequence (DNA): TGCAGCGTTGAAGGAGGCCCCGCGAACACTGAAGCTTTCTTT. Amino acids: CSVEGGPANTEAFF.

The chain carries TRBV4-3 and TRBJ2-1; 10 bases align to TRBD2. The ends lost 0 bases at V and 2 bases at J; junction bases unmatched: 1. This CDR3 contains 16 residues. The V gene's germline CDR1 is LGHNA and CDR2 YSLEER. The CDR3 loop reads CASSQDSGGTYNEQFF. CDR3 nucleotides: TGCGCCAGCAGCCAAGATAGCGGGGGGACCTACAATGAGCAGTTCTTC.